This T cell receptor (beta chain) was documented in a study of cytomegalovirus exposure and HLA in healthy donors. With 60 Vbeta and 13 Jbeta primers, the PCR was carried out. Profiling relied on immunoSEQ multiplex PCR, and the TCRdb table lists in-frame clones only, not all of them. The sample includes a few hundred thousand clones, 70% to 90% seen only once; the top ten take 2.9%. Findings and caveats of the study: V segments that were indistinguishable, TRBV6-2 and TRBV6-3 among them, were omitted from analysis. By HLA locus, TCR association rates varied in a later analysis, with DRB1 showing the most and HLA-C the fewest.

The CDR3 spans 18 residues. Germline CDR1 reads MDHEN; CDR2 reads SYDVKM. V shed 5 bases and J 1 base; nucleotides not matched to a gene: 10. This clone was seen once. Its antigen remains unknown. The sequence was collected from a man aged 30 to 45 in good health and CMV-seronegative. The specimen was PBMCs. The V call is TRBV28, the J call TRBJ2-1, with 11 bases lining up with TRBD1. The CDR3: CASSNGQGASGSYNEQFF. The DNA for the CDR3 is TGTGCCAGCAGTAACGGACAGGGGGCTTCTGGGTCCTACAATGAGCAGTTCTTC.